This T cell receptor beta chain was retrieved from a study of cytomegalovirus exposure and HLA in healthy donors. Regarding this clone: As yet, its antigen is unknown.

The primer mix had 60 Vbeta and 13 Jbeta primers. Profiling relied on immunoSEQ multiplex PCR, and the TCRdb table lists in-frame clones only, not all of them. Its listing shows tens of thousands of clones. General study findings and limits: The study dropped some indistinguishable V segments, TRBV6-2 and TRBV6-3 among them.

The CDR3 covers 16 residues. Germline V CDR1 and CDR2: MNHEY, SVGAGI. J was trimmed by 1 base and V by 4 bases; bases with no gene match: 8. Sequenced sample: PBMCs. The chain recombines TRBV6-5 with TRBJ2-5; the match to TRBD1 covers 8 bases. This sequence originates from a man aged 35-49 years in good health and CMV-seropositive. The CDR3 region is CASSFSTGAPQETQYF. In nucleotides, the CDR3 is TGTGCCAGCAGTTTTTCGACAGGGGCCCCCCAAGAGACCCAGTACTTC.